This TCR beta chain was documented in a study of blood T cells in healthy people across ages. A J-beta primer mix and a sample-barcoded 5' primer were used in a second PCR of roughly 7 to 12 cycles. Every sample returned 2.5 million or more CDR3-containing paired-end reads. From the 5' RACE reads, TCRdb called clonotypes with MiXCR, one entry per CDR3 protein. The sample records about 1,500,000 distinct CDR3 sequences, 28% being singletons. This CDR3 has 14 amino acids. V shed 8 bases and J shed 1 base, with 14 bases lying between them. Germline V CDR1 and CDR2: MNHNS, SASEGT. Sequencing was carried out using blood. This receptor was obtained from a young woman in good health. The chain is built from TRBV6-1 and TRBJ2-5, with a tentative D call TRBD1 (6 bases). DNA of the CDR3: TGTGCCAGCGGCCGCAGGGGACCCCAAGAGACCCAGTACTTC. Translated: CASGRRGPQETQYF.